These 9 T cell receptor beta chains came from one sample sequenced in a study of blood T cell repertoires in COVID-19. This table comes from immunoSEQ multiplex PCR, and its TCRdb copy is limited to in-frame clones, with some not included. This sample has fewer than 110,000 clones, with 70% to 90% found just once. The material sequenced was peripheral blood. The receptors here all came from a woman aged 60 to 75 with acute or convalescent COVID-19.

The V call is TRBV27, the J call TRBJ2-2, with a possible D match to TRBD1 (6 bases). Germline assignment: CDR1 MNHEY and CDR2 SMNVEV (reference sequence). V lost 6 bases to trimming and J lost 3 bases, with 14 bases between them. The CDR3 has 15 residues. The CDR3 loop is CASSNRGGYTGELFF. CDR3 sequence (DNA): TGTGCCAGCAGCAACCGAGGGGGTTACACCGGGGAGCTGTTTTTT.

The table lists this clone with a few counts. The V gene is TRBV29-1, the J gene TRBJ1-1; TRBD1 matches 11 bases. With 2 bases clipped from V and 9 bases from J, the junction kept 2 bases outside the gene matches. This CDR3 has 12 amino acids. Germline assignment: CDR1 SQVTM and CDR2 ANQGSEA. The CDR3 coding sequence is TGCAGCGTTGAACCGGACAGGGGGCAAGCTTTCTTT. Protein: CSVEPDRGQAFF.

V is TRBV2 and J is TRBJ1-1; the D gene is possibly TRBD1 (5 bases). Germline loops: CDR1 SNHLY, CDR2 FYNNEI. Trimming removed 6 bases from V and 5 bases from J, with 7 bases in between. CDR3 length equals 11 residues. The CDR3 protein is CASRGGTEAFF. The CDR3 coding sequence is TGTGCCAGCAGGGGGGGTACTGAAGCTTTCTTT. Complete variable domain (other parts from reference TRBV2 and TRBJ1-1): EPEVTQTPSHQVTQMGQEVILRCVPISNHLYFYWYRQILGQKVEFLVSFYNNEISEKSEIFDDQFSVERPDGSNFTLKIRSTKLEDSAMYFCASRGGTEAFFGQGTRLTVV.

Here the CDR3 reads CAWSNRVGNTEAFF. Here the CDR3 DNA reads TGTGCCTGGAGTAACAGGGTGGGGAACACTGAAGCTTTCTTT. V is TRBV30 and J is TRBJ1-1; D is perhaps TRBD1 (6 bases). Germline CDR1 and CDR2: GTSNPN and SVGIG (reference sequence). The CDR3 has 14 residues. V lost 2 bases to trimming and J lost 1 base, with 11 bases between them. Together with reference TRBV30 and TRBJ1-1, the CDR3 gives the full variable domain: SQTIHQWPATLVQPVGSPLSLECTVEGTSNPNLYWYRQAAGRGLQLLFYSVGIGQISSEVPQNLSASRPQDRQFILSSKKLLLSDSGFYLCAWSNRVGNTEAFFGQGTRLTVV.

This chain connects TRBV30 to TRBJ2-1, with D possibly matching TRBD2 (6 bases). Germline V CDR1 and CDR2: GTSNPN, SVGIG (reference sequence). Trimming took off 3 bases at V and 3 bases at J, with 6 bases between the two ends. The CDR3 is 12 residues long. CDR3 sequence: CAWRDYYNEQFF. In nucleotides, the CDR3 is TGTGCCTGGAGGGACTACTACAATGAGCAGTTCTTC. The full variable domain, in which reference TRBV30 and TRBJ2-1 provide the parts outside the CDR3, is SQTIHQWPATLVQPVGSPLSLECTVEGTSNPNLYWYRQAAGRGLQLLFYSVGIGQISSEVPQNLSASRPQDRQFILSSKKLLLSDSGFYLCAWRDYYNEQFFGPGTRLTVL.

For the CDR3, the DNA is TGTGCCACCACCCGGACAGGGTCGAACACTGAAGCTTTCTTT. It translates to CATTRTGSNTEAFF. The chain is built from TRBV2 and TRBJ1-1, with 8 bases matching TRBD1. This CDR3 comprises 14 residues. Looked up from germline, CDR1 is SNHLY and CDR2 is FYNNEI. With 10 bases clipped from V and 1 base from J, the junction kept 8 bases outside the gene matches.

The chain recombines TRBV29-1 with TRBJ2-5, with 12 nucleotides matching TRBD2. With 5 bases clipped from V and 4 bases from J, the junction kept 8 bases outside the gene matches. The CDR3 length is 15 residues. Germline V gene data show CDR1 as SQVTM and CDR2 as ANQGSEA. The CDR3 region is CSVRLAGVEGETQYF. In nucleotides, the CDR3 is TGCAGCGTTCGACTAGCGGGAGTGGAAGGAGAGACCCAGTACTTC.

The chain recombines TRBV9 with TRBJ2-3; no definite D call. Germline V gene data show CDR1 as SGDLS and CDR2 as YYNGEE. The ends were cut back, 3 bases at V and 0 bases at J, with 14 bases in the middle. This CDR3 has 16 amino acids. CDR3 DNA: TGTGCCAGCAGCGCGCTTAGCAGCCCTAGCACAGATACGCAGTATTTT. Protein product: CASSALSSPSTDTQYF.

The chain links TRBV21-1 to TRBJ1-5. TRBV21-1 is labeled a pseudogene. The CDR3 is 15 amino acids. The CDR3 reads CASSWTGYSNQPQHF. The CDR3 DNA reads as TGTGCCAGCAGCTGGACGGGGTATAGCAATCAGCCCCAGCATTTT.